This entry concerns a single T cell receptor beta chain. Its antigen is unknown. PCR used 60 Vbeta primers and 13 Jbeta primers. Profiled with immunoSEQ multiplex PCR; TCRdb holds only in-frame clones, not every one. Here the sample table reports 95,000 to 150,000 clones. These data come from a study of cytomegalovirus exposure and HLA in healthy donors. About the research overall: A prior study identified 110 million or so unique TCR beta sequences from roughly 180 million T cells.

With 7 bases removed from V and 10 bases from J, the gap between germline ends came to 16 bases. This CDR3 comprises 12 residues. Germline CDR1 is SEHNR and CDR2 is FQNEAQ (reference sequence). Study results and limitations: The number of N-insertions in an Asian-associated ancestry cluster was reportedly below the approximately 700-donor mean in a later analysis. With further analysis later on, most CMV-associated TCR beta chains appeared HLA-restricted. About 87% or about 30% of the time was how often most TCR beta V segments were productive, according to an earlier analysis.

The rearrangement joins TRBV7-9 to TRBJ1-1; D remains unclear. Sequenced sample: PBMCs. This TCR was sampled from a man aged 18 to 29 in good health and CMV-seronegative. CDR3 coding DNA: TGTGCCAGCACCGACCGGAGGGCGTTAGCTTTCTTT. It is translated as CASTDRRALAFF.